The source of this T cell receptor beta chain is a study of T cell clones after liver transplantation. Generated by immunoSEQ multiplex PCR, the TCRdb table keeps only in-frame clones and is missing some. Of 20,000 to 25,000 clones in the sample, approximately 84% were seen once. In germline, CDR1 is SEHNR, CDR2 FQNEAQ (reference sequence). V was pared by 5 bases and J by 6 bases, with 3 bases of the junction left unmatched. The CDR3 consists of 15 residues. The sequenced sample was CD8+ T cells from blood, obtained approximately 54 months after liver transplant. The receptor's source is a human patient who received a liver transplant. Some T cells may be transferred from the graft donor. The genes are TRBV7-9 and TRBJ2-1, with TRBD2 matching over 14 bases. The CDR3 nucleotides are TGTGCCAGCAGCCCGACTAGCGGGGGGGTCAATGAGCAGTTCTTC. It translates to CASSPTSGGVNEQFF. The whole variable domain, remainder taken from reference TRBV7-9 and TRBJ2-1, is DTGVSQNPRHKITKRGQNVTFRCDPISEHNRLYWYRQTLGQGPEFLTYFQNEAQLEKSRLLSDRFSAERPKGSFSTLEIQRTEQGDSAMYLCASSPTSGGVNEQFFGPGTRLTVL.